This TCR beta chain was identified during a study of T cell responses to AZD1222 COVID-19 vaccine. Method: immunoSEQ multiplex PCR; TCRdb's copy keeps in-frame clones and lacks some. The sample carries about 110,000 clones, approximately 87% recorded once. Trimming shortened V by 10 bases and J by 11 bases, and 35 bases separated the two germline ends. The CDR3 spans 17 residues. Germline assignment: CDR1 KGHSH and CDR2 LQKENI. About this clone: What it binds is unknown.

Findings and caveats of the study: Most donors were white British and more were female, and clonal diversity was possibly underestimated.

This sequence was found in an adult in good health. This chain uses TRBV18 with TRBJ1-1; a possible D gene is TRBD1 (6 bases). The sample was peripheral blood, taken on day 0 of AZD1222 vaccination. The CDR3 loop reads CATIRNSGGANPSAAFF. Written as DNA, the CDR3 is TGTGCCACCATCCGAAATTCCGGGGGGGCAAACCCCTCGGCGGCTTTCTTT.